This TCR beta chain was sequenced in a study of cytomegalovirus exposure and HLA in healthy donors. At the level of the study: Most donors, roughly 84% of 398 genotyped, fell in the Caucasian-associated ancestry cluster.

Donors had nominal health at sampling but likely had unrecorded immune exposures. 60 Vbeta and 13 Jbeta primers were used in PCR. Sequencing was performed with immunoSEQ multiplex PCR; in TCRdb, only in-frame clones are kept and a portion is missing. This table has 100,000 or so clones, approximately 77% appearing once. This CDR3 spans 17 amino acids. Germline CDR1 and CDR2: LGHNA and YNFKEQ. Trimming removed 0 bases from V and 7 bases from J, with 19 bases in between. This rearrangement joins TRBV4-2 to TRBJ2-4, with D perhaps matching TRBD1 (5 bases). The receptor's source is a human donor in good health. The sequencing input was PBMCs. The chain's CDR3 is CASSQDRGLGPGNIQYF. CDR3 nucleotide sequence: TGTGCCAGCAGCCAAGATAGAGGTCTGGGTCCAGGGAACATTCAGTACTTC.